This T cell receptor (beta chain) was observed in a study of T cells in Graves' hyperthyroidism and ophthalmopathy. Study-wide findings and caveats: A 13 V-J signature model discriminated ophthalmopathy versus stable hyperthyroidism.

TCR beta CDR3 regions were amplified from RNA transcripts. The HTBI set primed first-round TCR CDR3 RT-PCR. A single record per CDR3 protein comes from TCRdb applying MiXCR to the multiplex PCR reads. Seen here are roughly 640,000 distinct CDR3 sequences, roughly a sixth observed once, and the top ten hold around 3.5%. V gave up 4 bases and J gave up 1 base, with 13 bases separating them. There are 14 residues in the CDR3. Germline CDR1 GTSNPN, CDR2 SVGIG (reference sequence). Comments on this clonotype: Its antigen is unknown.

The chain couples TRBV30 to TRBJ2-5; TRBD1 is a possible D gene (6 bases). This receptor was taken from a middle-aged woman with Graves' ophthalmopathy. Input material: blood. As DNA, the CDR3 is TGTGCCTGGAAGAGGGCAGGGGCCCAAGAGACCCAGTACTTC. Protein: CAWKRAGAQETQYF.